The present T cell receptor (beta chain) was sequenced within a study of shared clonotypes between healthy human individuals. Every immunoSEQ plate was one replicate of a subset's evenly spread DNA. The data were produced by immunoSEQ multiplex PCR, yet TCRdb's version contains in-frame clones alone and is incomplete. Of roughly 2.1 million clones detected, under 95% appear once; the ten largest clones hold more than 1.5%. In the case of this clone: Antigen specificity is unknown.

Study-wide points: Four donors held 5% to 5.5% of naive CD4 clonotypes in common.

CD45RO-negative, CCR7-selected cells formed the naive CD8 fraction, which excluded terminally differentiated effector memory CD45RA+ cells. Recent vaccinations or acute infections were absent in the healthy HIV-negative adult donors. Sequenced: naive CD8+ T cells from PBMCs. The source is a man younger than 30 in good health. Some clones in this sample may be carry-over from other donors' samples.

The CDR3 region has the DNA TGTGCCAGCAGTTTCGGGGAAGGGGGCTCCTACGAGCAGTACTTC. It specifies CASSFGEGGSYEQYF. This sequence joins TRBV28 and TRBJ2-7, with a tentative D call TRBD1 (6 bases). CDR1 and CDR2 (germline): MDHEN, SYDVKM. The CDR3 spans 15 residues. Trimming stripped 3 bases from V and 0 bases from J, with 12 bases between.